This TCR beta chain was recovered during a study of T cell responses to AZD1222 COVID-19 vaccine. Looking at the study overall: Both about-4-week and about-12-week second-dose recipients were combined.

Concerning this clone: The antigen remains undetermined.

Study-wide results and limits: At 160-218 and 743-854, vaccine-associated CD4 TCRs were dominant, and they spanned spike. White British people made up most donors, females outnumbered males, and clonal diversity was possibly underestimated.

This CDR3 spans 16 amino acids. Per germline, CDR1 MNHEY and CDR2 SVGEGT. V trimming: 5 bases; J trimming: 2 bases; junction bases outside the gene matches: 8. The method was immunoSEQ multiplex PCR; TCRdb's version includes in-frame clones alone and lacks a portion of them. The table shows approximately 150,000 clones, with around 92% occurring only once. The chain joins TRBV6-2 or TRBV6-3 to TRBJ1-2; 10 bases fit TRBD1. Here the sequenced sample was peripheral blood, taken on day 0 of AZD1222 vaccination. This sequence originates from an adult in good health. CDR3 nucleotide sequence: TGTGCCAGCAGTCTCGACCGGACAGGGGGGAACTATGGCTACACCTTC. It translates to CASSLDRTGGNYGYTF.